The clone carrying this TCR beta chain was recorded only once. The antigen is unknown. This CDR3 has 10 amino acids. CDR1 is SNHLY and CDR2 is FYNNEI in the germline V gene. V was trimmed by 11 bases and J by 4 bases, leaving 8 bases between them. This sample was included in a study of T cell repertoires in cytomegalovirus infection. Study overall: Epitope selection comprised recently identified HLA-C-restricted CMV epitopes and well-studied HLA-B-restricted CMV epitopes.

MiXCR, applied by TCRdb to the reads, yields one record per CDR3 protein. The sample includes approximately 220,000 distinct CDR3 sequences, 35% to 40% of them seen just once. This clonotype was sampled from a human donor in good health (CMV status not recorded). Some clones in this sample may be carry-over from other donors' samples. This chain joins TRBV2 and TRBJ1-2; no clear D. The material sequenced was CD8+ T cells from cultured PBMCs, taken from culture after CMV antigen stimulation. The CDR3 DNA is TGTGCCCTCCAAGGCTATGGCTACACCTTC. Its translation: CALQGYGYTF.